One sample yielded the 11 T cell receptor beta chains listed below, sequenced in a study of blood T cells in healthy people across ages. Using a J-beta primer mix together with a sample-barcoded 5' primer, a second PCR was run for 7 to 11 cycles. One entry per CDR3 protein, called by TCRdb with MiXCR from the 5' RACE reads. Among more than 800,000 distinct CDR3 sequences listed, under 35% were seen once. Sequencing input: blood. Receptor source: a woman older than 75 in good health.

For this clonotype: A much larger clone differs by one base, so this may be a read error. This chain uses TRBV11-2 with TRBJ2-1; tentatively, D is TRBD2 (6 bases). This CDR3 spans 15 amino acids. The V gene's germline CDR1 is SGHAT and CDR2 FQNNGV. Trimming cost V 6 bases and J 2 bases, with 14 bases left between them. The CDR3 sequence: CASRYTGGAYNEQFF. The DNA of the CDR3 is TGTGCCAGCAGATACACTGGCGGGGCCTACAATGAGCAGTTCTTC.

This clonotype has at least ten counts. The rearrangement joins TRBV20-1 to TRBJ1-2, with 7 positions matching TRBD1. The germline CDR1 and CDR2 sequences are DFQATT and SNEGSKA (reference sequence). The length of the CDR3 is 14 residues. J gave up 0 bases and V 5 bases, and 6 bases lay outside the gene matches. The CDR3 DNA follows: TGCAGTGCTTCCGGGACAGCCTCTAACTATGGCTACACCTTC. It codes for CSASGTASNYGYTF.

This clonotype was seen many times. The gene calls are TRBV12-3 or TRBV12-4 and TRBJ2-3; 9 bases agree with TRBD2. The CDR3 has 15 amino acids. V lost 2 bases, J lost 0 bases, and 0 bases stayed unmatched. The CDR3 sequence is CASSLSGGSTDTQYF. CDR3 nucleotides: TGTGCCAGCAGTTTAAGCGGGGGGAGCACAGATACGCAGTATTTT.

About this clonotype itself: A much larger clone differs by one base, so this may be a read error. V usage is TRBV18 and J usage is TRBJ2-3; TRBD1 matches 7 bases. CDR1 and CDR2 from the germline V gene are KGHSH and LQKENI. The CDR3 spans 15 residues. Written as DNA, the CDR3 is TGTGCCGGCTCACCAAACACAGGGGGCACAGATACGCAGTATTTT. This sequence encodes CAGSPNTGGTDTQYF.

This clonotype was picked up a small number of times. V usage is TRBV6-2 or TRBV6-3 and J usage is TRBJ2-5; 13 bases line up with TRBD2. The J call may not be correct, given that the DNA end is closer to TRBJ2-7. Germline lookup yields CDR1 MNHEY and CDR2 SVGEGT. This CDR3 region has 16 residues. CDR3 loop: CASSRTTSGGTYEQYF. CDR3 in DNA: TGTGCCAGCAGCCGCACGACTAGCGGGGGGACATACGAGCAGTACTTC.

This clonotype occurred many times. The chain is built from TRBV5-1 and TRBJ2-3; 9 bases fit TRBD2. This CDR3 has 15 amino acids. Germline CDR1 reads SGHRS; CDR2 reads YFSETQ. After removal of 3 bases from V and 0 bases from J, the junction contained 2 bases not matched to a gene. The CDR3 here is CASSSTSGSTDTQYF. CDR3 nucleotides: TGCGCCAGCAGCTCCACTAGCGGGAGCACAGATACGCAGTATTTT.

This clonotype was counted many times. The rearrangement uses TRBV5-1 and TRBJ2-3; D is ambiguous. Germline CDR1 is SGHRS and CDR2 is YFSETQ. CDR3 length equals 17 residues. The germline V and J ends were trimmed by 4 bases and 0 bases, with 18 bases remaining between them. The CDR3 DNA is TGCGCCAGCAGCCGCGTCGGGCAGATAACTAGCACAGATACGCAGTATTTT. Protein: CASSRVGQITSTDTQYF.

In the case of this clonotype: A much bigger clone sits one base away, suggesting this may be a read error. The rearrangement joins TRBV3-1 to TRBJ2-7; TRBD2 agrees at 10 bases. The CDR3 is 15 residues long. V lost 1 base to trimming and J lost 7 bases; unmatched junction nucleotides: 7. CDR1 and CDR2 from the germline V gene are LGHDT and YNNKEL (reference sequence). CDR3 region: CASSQGLAGVNEQYF. In DNA, the CDR3 is TGTGCCAGCAGCCAAGGGCTAGCGGGGGTAAATGAGCAGTACTTC.

This clonotype came up a few times. The genes are TRBV3-1 and TRBJ1-2; D ambiguous. Trimming left V 4 bases short and J 5 bases short, with 20 bases between. The CDR3 extends over 16 amino acids. CDR1 is LGHDT, CDR2 YNNKEL, per germline (reference sequence). In DNA, the CDR3 is TGTGCCAGCAGCCCCAGCCATGGTACAGCGGCATATGGCTACACCTTC. Translated, it gives CASSPSHGTAAYGYTF.

This clonotype was observed many times. The chain recombines TRBV5-5 with TRBJ2-5, with a weak D call TRBD2 (6 bases). CDR3 length: 15 residues. The V end was cut by 2 bases, the J end by 7 bases, with 18 bases between. Germline V gene lookup returns CDR1 SGHKS and CDR2 YYEKEE (reference sequence). The CDR3 nucleotides read TGTGCCAGCAGCTTAGGCGGGACGGAGCTAGGGACCCAGTACTTC. The encoded protein is CASSLGGTELGTQYF.

This clonotype was observed at least ten times. The chain joins TRBV12-3 or TRBV12-4 to TRBJ1-6; 8 bases align to TRBD1. The CDR3 runs 16 residues. J was trimmed by 8 bases and V by 7 bases; bases with no gene match: 13. The CDR3: CASNKQGVTKDSPLHF. As DNA, the CDR3 is TGTGCCAGCAATAAACAGGGGGTTACCAAAGATTCACCCCTCCACTTT.